The 11 T cell receptor beta chains in this list originate from one sample, sequenced in a study of radiotherapy plus CTLA-4 blockade in lung cancer. Sequencing was performed with immunoSEQ multiplex PCR; in TCRdb, only in-frame clones are kept and a portion is missing. Among over 80,000 clones listed, around 86% were seen once. The source material was peripheral blood, sampled from a patient treated with radiotherapy plus ipilimumab. The receptors come from a human donor with non-small cell lung cancer that progressed on radiotherapy plus ipilimumab.

This clone has only a few counts. This rearrangement joins TRBV5-4 to TRBJ1-1; no clear D. The V and J ends lost 3 bases and 3 bases respectively, with 6 bases between them. This CDR3 has 12 residues. Germline V gene data show CDR1 as SGHNT and CDR2 as YYREEE (reference sequence). The CDR3 coding sequence is TGTGCCAGCAGCTCGATGCACACTGAAGCTTTCTTT. Its translation: CASSSMHTEAFF.

The chain employs TRBV4-1 and TRBJ2-4; D uncertain. The CDR3 runs to 15 residues. Trimming shortened V by 1 base and J by 2 bases, and 9 bases separated the two germline ends. CDR1 is MGHRA and CDR2 is YSYEKL in the germline V gene. The CDR3 DNA is TGCGCCAGCAGCCAAGTCATTGGCCCCAAAAACATTCAGTACTTC. Its protein product is CASSQVIGPKNIQYF.

The V call is TRBV18, the J call TRBJ2-7; 9 positions agree with TRBD1. The length of the CDR3 is 13 residues. The germline V gene has CDR1 KGHSH and CDR2 LQKENI. The J segment lost 5 bases and the V segment lost 5 bases, leaving 4 bases of the junction unmatched. The DNA of the CDR3 is TGTGCCAGCTCAGTCGGGACAGGGAACGAGCAGTACTTC. This codes for CASSVGTGNEQYF.

The chain recombines TRBV30 with TRBJ1-1, with 10 bases aligning to TRBD1. CDR3 length: 15 residues. With V trimmed by 0 bases and J by 8 bases, 9 bases remained unmatched. Germline CDR1 reads GTSNPN; CDR2 reads SVGIG (reference sequence). In nucleotides, the CDR3 is TGTGCCTGGAGTGTACTTAGGACAGGGGGAGAAGAAGCTTTCTTT. It specifies CAWSVLRTGGEEAFF.

The V call is TRBV6-4, the J call TRBJ1-5; D is perhaps TRBD1 (5 bases). This CDR3 has 12 residues. Deletions cut 6 bases from V and 10 bases from J, with 13 bases between. Germline CDR1 MRHNA, CDR2 SNTAGT. CDR3 nucleotides: TGTGCCAGCAGGAGGGGCTACGGCCCCCAGCATTTT. The encoded protein is CASRRGYGPQHF.

This clone appeared a few times. The chain recombines TRBV4-2 with TRBJ2-1; TRBD2 matches 7 bases. Germline V gene sequence: CDR1 LGHNA, CDR2 YNFKEQ. The CDR3 has 17 residues. V was clipped by 0 bases and J by 3 bases; unmatched bases: 8. The CDR3 here is CASSQDLEGGLYNEQFF. The CDR3 nucleotides read TGTGCCAGCAGCCAAGATCTGGAGGGAGGGCTCTACAATGAGCAGTTCTTC.

This chain connects TRBV4-1 to TRBJ1-5, with D unclear. In germline, CDR1 is MGHRA, CDR2 YSYEKL. CDR3 length equals 13 residues. Trimming left V 3 bases short and J 1 base short, with 4 bases between. As DNA, the CDR3 is TGCGCCAGCAGCCAGGACAGCAATCAGCCCCAGCATTTT. Translated: CASSQDSNQPQHF.

The chain has TRBV30 and TRBJ1-3, with TRBD1 matching 9 bases. Germline V gene sequence: CDR1 GTSNPN, CDR2 SVGIG (reference sequence). This CDR3 spans 14 amino acids. Trimming took 5 bases from V and 0 from J; bases not matched to a gene: 2. DNA of the CDR3: TGTGCCTGGGGGACAGGGAGCTCTGGAAACACCATATATTTT. This gives the protein CAWGTGSSGNTIYF.

This clone was found once. The chain joins TRBV30 to TRBJ1-2; TRBD1 matches 8 bases. The length of the CDR3 is 14 residues. The germline CDR1 and CDR2 sequences are GTSNPN and SVGIG (reference sequence). The ends lost 4 bases at V and 8 bases at J; junction bases unmatched: 12. The CDR3 region has the DNA TGTGCCTGGATCGTTTCAGGGGGCCCCCAAGGCTACACCTTC. Its protein product is CAWIVSGGPQGYTF. Filled out from reference TRBV30 and TRBJ1-2, the complete variable domain reads SQTIHQWPATLVQPVGSPLSLECTVEGTSNPNLYWYRQAAGRGLQLLFYSVGIGQISSEVPQNLSASRPQDRQFILSSKKLLLSDSGFYLCAWIVSGGPQGYTFGSGTRLTVV.

This chain joins TRBV9 and TRBJ1-2; tentatively, D is TRBD1 (5 bases). Germline lookup yields CDR1 SGDLS and CDR2 YYNGEE. The length of the CDR3 is 15 residues. V dropped 4 bases and J dropped 6 bases, with 19 bases sitting between them. CDR3 protein: CASSKPNGPGDGYTF. For the CDR3, the DNA is TGTGCCAGCAGCAAACCGAACGGGCCGGGGGATGGCTACACCTTC.

This clone was picked up one time. The J gene is TRBJ1-3, the V gene TRBV28; D gene unclear. Looked up from germline, CDR1 is MDHEN and CDR2 is SYDVKM. The CDR3 runs 15 residues. Trimming cost V 8 bases and J 4 bases, with 18 bases left between them. The CDR3 DNA reads TGTGCCAGCGTTGAGGGCCTCACGGCCGGAAACACCATATATTTT. Protein product: CASVEGLTAGNTIYF. The entire variable domain, with the rest obtained from reference TRBV28 and TRBJ1-3, is as follows: DVKVTQSSRYLVKRTGEKVFLECVQDMDHENMFWYRQDPGLGLRLIYFSYDVKMKEKGDIPEGYSVSREKKERFSLILESASTNQTSMYLCASVEGLTAGNTIYFGEGSWLTVV.